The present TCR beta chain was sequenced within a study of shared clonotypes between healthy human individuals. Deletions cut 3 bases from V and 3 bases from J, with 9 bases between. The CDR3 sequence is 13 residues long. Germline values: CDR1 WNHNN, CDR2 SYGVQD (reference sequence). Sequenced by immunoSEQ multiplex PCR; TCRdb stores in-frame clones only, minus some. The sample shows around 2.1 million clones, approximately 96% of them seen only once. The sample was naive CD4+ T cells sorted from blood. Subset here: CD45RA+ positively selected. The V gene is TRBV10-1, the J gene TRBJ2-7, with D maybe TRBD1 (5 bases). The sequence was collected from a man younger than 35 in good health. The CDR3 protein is CASSETGRYEQYF. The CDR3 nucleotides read TGCGCCAGCAGTGAAACAGGTCGCTACGAGCAGTACTTC.